Below are 14 T cell receptor beta chains sequenced from a single sample in a study of cytomegalovirus exposure and HLA in healthy donors. Using immunoSEQ multiplex PCR, the repertoire was profiled, and TCRdb retains in-frame clones only, with some absent. The data contain some 150,000 clones, around 86% of them seen just once; the ten biggest clones take up 2.7%. The sequenced material came from PBMCs. The receptors stem from a man aged 18 to 30 in good health and CMV-seropositive.

This clone has only one observation. The rearrangement links TRBV7-9 to TRBJ1-5, with TRBD1 identical over 10 bases. The germline CDR1 and CDR2 sequences are SEHNR and FQNEAQ (reference sequence). Losses at the gene ends were 3 bases for V and 4 bases for J; bases not matched to a gene: 3. The CDR3 has 15 amino acids. CDR3 DNA sequence: TGTGCCAGCAGCTTCGACAGGGGGCGGAATCAGCCCCAGCATTTT. This gives the protein CASSFDRGRNQPQHF.

J is TRBJ1-1 and V is TRBV13, with no clear D. The germline V gene encodes CDR1 PRHDT and CDR2 FYEKMQ (reference sequence). The CDR3 contains 17 residues. V gave up 4 bases and J gave up 2 bases, with 20 bases separating them. In nucleotides, the CDR3 is TGTGCCAGCAGCTCTCAAGAGTCCTACCCAAGAAACACTGAAGCTTTCTTT. Translating it yields CASSSQESYPRNTEAFF.

This chain links TRBV27 with TRBJ2-7; possibly TRBD2 for D (5 bases). Trimming took off 7 bases at V and 3 bases at J, with 16 bases between the two ends. Germline CDR1 and CDR2: MNHEY and SMNVEV (reference sequence). CDR3 size: 14 residues. The CDR3 sequence is CASTPTGYGYEQYF. In DNA form, the CDR3 reads TGTGCCAGCACTCCTACGGGGTATGGCTACGAGCAGTACTTC.

The V gene is TRBV4-2, the J gene TRBJ1-2; D remains unclear. The CDR3 loop spans 13 amino acids. With 2 bases removed from V and 6 bases from J, the gap between germline ends came to 10 bases. Germline lookup yields CDR1 LGHNA and CDR2 YNFKEQ. The CDR3: CASSQNAQDGYTF. DNA of the CDR3: TGTGCCAGCAGCCAAAACGCACAAGATGGCTACACCTTC.

The rearrangement uses TRBV6-5 and TRBJ2-1, with TRBD2 matching 7 bases. Germline V CDR1 and CDR2: MNHEY, SVGAGI. V trimming: 1 base; J trimming: 9 bases; junction bases outside the gene matches: 6. This CDR3 is 14 amino acids long. The CDR3 sequence is CASSYWGGEGEQFF. The DNA for the CDR3 is TGTGCCAGCAGTTACTGGGGGGGAGAGGGTGAGCAGTTCTTC.

The V gene is TRBV11-2, the J gene TRBJ1-3; 10 positions match TRBD1. V lost 5 bases to trimming and J lost 8 bases; unmatched junction nucleotides: 3. This CDR3 is built from 13 residues. The germline gives CDR1 SGHAT, CDR2 FQNNGV. The CDR3, as DNA: TGTGCCAGCAGCATGGACAGGGGGTACACCATATATTTT. This codes for CASSMDRGYTIYF.

The V gene is TRBV5-5, the J gene TRBJ2-3; a possible D gene is TRBD2 (5 bases). The germline gives CDR1 SGHKS, CDR2 YYEKEE (reference sequence). CDR3 length equals 18 residues. Trimming removed 4 bases at V and 6 bases at J, with 27 bases between. In DNA, the CDR3 is TGTGCCAGCAGCCCGAGGACGGCGAGCTCCGCGCGGACTGATACGCAGTATTTT. Translated, it gives CASSPRTASSARTDTQYF. Combining the CDR3 with reference TRBV5-5 and TRBJ2-3 gives the whole variable domain DAGVTQSPTHLIKTRGQQVTLRCSPISGHKSVSWYQQVLGQGPQFIFQYYEKEERGRGNFPDRFSARQFPNYSSELNVNALLLGDSALYLCASSPRTASSARTDTQYFGPGTRLTVL.

The chain has TRBV27 and TRBJ2-1; possible D gene TRBD1, 5 bases. The CDR3 has 14 amino acids. Germline values: CDR1 MNHEY, CDR2 SMNVEV (reference sequence). Trimming removed 3 bases at V and 9 bases at J, with 15 bases between. CDR3 in amino acids: CASSLQGQGLEQFF. Written as DNA, the CDR3 is TGTGCCAGCAGTTTGCAGGGTCAAGGGCTTGAGCAGTTCTTC.

This sequence joins TRBV7-9 and TRBJ1-1; tentatively, D is TRBD1 (5 bases). Trimming pared 7 bases from V and 1 base from J, leaving 10 bases between. CDR3 size: 13 residues. CDR1 SEHNR and CDR2 FQNEAQ come from the germline V gene (reference sequence). In DNA form, the CDR3 reads TGTGCCAGCACCCCAACAGGGAACACTGAAGCTTTCTTT. It yields the protein CASTPTGNTEAFF. Full variable domain (remainder filled in from reference TRBV7-9 and TRBJ1-1): DTGVSQNPRHKITKRGQNVTFRCDPISEHNRLYWYRQTLGQGPEFLTYFQNEAQLEKSRLLSDRFSAERPKGSFSTLEIQRTEQGDSAMYLCASTPTGNTEAFFGQGTRLTVV.

This clone was observed a handful of times. The CDR3 sequence: CASSSSGNVGPGELFF. In DNA form, the CDR3 reads TGCGCCAGCAGCTCTAGCGGGAATGTCGGACCCGGGGAGCTGTTTTTT. The V call is TRBV5-1, the J call TRBJ2-2; 9 bases are shared with TRBD2. Germline V gives CDR1 SGHRS, CDR2 YFSETQ. CDR3 length equals 16 residues. The J segment lost 6 bases and the V segment lost 3 bases, leaving 9 bases of the junction unmatched.

The V and J genes are TRBV14 and TRBJ1-5, with D maybe TRBD1 (6 bases). The CDR3 is made up of 14 amino acids. V was cut by 4 bases and J by 7 bases, with 14 bases left in between. CDR1 is SGHDN, CDR2 FVKESK, per germline. The CDR3 DNA reads as TGTGCCAGCAGCCCCACAGGGATTCTCCAGCCCCAGCATTTT. As protein: CASSPTGILQPQHF.

V is TRBV19 and J is TRBJ1-1, with no clear D. Trimming left V 2 bases short and J 8 bases short, with 18 bases between. Germline values: CDR1 LNHDA, CDR2 SQIVND (reference sequence). This CDR3 comprises 15 residues. The CDR3 nucleotides are TGTGCCAGTAGTATATCGAGGAGGGCTCTGCAAGAAGCTTTCTTT. This encodes CASSISRRALQEAFF.

The chain joins TRBV7-2 to TRBJ2-2; possible D gene TRBD1, 7 bases. V was trimmed by 10 bases and J by 0 bases, leaving 12 bases between them. This CDR3 has 14 amino acids. Germline-derived CDR1 and CDR2 are SGHTA and FQGNSA. CDR3 DNA sequence: TGTGCCACAGGGGGGCCCGCGAACACCGGGGAGCTGTTTTTT. Translation gives CATGGPANTGELFF.

In its sample, this clone was seen a few times. The chain combines TRBV28 with TRBJ2-7, with D possibly being TRBD1 (5 bases). This CDR3 is 14 amino acids long. The germline gives CDR1 MDHEN, CDR2 SYDVKM. Trimming removed 4 bases at V and 3 bases at J, with 13 bases between. CDR3 in amino acids: CASSSPRTLYEQYF. In DNA form, the CDR3 reads TGTGCCAGCAGTTCCCCCAGGACACTCTACGAGCAGTACTTC. Full variable domain (outside the CDR3, taken from reference TRBV28 and TRBJ2-7): DVKVTQSSRYLVKRTGEKVFLECVQDMDHENMFWYRQDPGLGLRLIYFSYDVKMKEKGDIPEGYSVSREKKERFSLILESASTNQTSMYLCASSSPRTLYEQYFGPGTRLTVT.